This T cell receptor beta chain was identified during a study of cytomegalovirus exposure and HLA in healthy donors. Profiled with immunoSEQ multiplex PCR; TCRdb holds only in-frame clones, not every one. The sample includes 85,000 to 95,000 clones, about 96% of them seen just once. CDR1 and CDR2 from the germline V gene are LGHNT and FRNRAP. V was pared by 6 bases and J by 2 bases, with 21 bases of the junction left unmatched. The length of the CDR3 is 22 residues. Sequences were obtained from PBMCs. The chain recombines TRBV12-5 with TRBJ2-1, with 14 bases matching TRBD2. This receptor was identified in a man aged 18 to 30 in good health and CMV-seronegative. CDR3 loop: CASGYKLMKTSGREGTYNEQFF. DNA for the CDR3: TGTGCTAGTGGCTACAAATTAATGAAGACTAGCGGGAGGGAGGGGACCTACAATGAGCAGTTCTTC.